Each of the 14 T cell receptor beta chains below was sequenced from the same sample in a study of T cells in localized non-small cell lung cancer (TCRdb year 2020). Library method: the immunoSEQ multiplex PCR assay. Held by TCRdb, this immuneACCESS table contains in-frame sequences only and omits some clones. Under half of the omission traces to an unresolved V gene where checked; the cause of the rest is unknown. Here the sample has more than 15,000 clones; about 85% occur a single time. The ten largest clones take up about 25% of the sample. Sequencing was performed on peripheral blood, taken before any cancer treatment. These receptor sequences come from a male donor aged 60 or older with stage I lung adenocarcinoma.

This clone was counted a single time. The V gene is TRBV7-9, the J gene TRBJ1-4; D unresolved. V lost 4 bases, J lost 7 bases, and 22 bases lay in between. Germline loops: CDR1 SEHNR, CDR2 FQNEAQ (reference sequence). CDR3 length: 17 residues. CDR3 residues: CASSSLGEEDKVEKLFF. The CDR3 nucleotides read TGTGCCAGCAGCTCCCTGGGTGAAGAGGATAAGGTTGAAAAACTGTTTTTT. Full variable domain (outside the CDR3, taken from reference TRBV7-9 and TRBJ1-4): DTGVSQNPRHKITKRGQNVTFRCDPISEHNRLYWYRQTLGQGPEFLTYFQNEAQLEKSRLLSDRFSAERPKGSFSTLEIQRTEQGDSAMYLCASSSLGEEDKVEKLFFGSGTQLSVL.

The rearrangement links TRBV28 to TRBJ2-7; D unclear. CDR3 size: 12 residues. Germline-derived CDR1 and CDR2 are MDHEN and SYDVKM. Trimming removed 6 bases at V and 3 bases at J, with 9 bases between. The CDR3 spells CASSPDIYEQYF. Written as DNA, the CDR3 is TGTGCCAGCAGCCCTGACATCTACGAGCAGTACTTC.

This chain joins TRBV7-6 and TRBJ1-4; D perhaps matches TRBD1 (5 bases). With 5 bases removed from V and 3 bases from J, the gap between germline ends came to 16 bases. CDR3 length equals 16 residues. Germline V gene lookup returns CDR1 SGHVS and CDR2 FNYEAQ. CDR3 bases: TGTGCCAGCAGCCTTGTCTCCGGGACCTCTAATGAAAAACTGTTTTTT. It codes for CASSLVSGTSNEKLFF. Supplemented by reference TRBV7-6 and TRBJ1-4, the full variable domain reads GAGVSQSPRYKVTKRGQDVALRCDPISGHVSLYWYRQALGQGPEFLTYFNYEAQQDKSGLPNDRFSAERPEGSISTLTIQRTEQRDSAMYRCASSLVSGTSNEKLFFGSGTQLSVL.

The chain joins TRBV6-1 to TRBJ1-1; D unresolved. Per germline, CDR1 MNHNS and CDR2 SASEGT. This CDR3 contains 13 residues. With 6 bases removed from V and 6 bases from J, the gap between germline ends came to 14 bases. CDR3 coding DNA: TGTGCCAGCAGGCTAATCCAAGGCGCTGAAGCTTTCTTT. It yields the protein CASRLIQGAEAFF.

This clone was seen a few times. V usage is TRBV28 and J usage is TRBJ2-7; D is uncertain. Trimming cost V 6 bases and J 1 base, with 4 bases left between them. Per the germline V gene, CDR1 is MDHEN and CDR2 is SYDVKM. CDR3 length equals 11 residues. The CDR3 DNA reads TGTGCCAGCAGGGTATCCTACGAGCAGTACTTC. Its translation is CASRVSYEQYF.

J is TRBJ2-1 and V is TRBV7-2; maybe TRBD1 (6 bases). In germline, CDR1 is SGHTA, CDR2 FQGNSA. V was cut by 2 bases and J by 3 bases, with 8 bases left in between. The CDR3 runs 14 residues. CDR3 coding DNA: TGTGCCAGCAGCTTACAGGGGATCTACAATGAGCAGTTCTTC. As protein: CASSLQGIYNEQFF. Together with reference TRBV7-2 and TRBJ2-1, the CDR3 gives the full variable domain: GAGVSQSPSNKVTEKGKDVELRCDPISGHTALYWYRQSLGQGLEFLIYFQGNSAPDKSGLPSDRFSAERTGGSVSTLTIQRTQQEDSAVYLCASSLQGIYNEQFFGPGTRLTVL.

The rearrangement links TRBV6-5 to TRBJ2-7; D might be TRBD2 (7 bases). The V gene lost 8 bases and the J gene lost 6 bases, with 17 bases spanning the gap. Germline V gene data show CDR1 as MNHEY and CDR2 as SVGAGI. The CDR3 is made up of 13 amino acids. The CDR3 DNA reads TGTGCCAGCCGTAGGGGGGGGGCCCGCGAGCAGTACTTC. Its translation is CASRRGGAREQYF.

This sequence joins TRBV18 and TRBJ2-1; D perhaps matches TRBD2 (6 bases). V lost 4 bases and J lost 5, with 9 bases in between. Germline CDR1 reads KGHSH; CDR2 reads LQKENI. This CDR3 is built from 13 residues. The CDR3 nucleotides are TGTGCCAGCTCACGTGGAGGGAACAATGAGCAGTTCTTC. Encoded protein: CASSRGGNNEQFF.

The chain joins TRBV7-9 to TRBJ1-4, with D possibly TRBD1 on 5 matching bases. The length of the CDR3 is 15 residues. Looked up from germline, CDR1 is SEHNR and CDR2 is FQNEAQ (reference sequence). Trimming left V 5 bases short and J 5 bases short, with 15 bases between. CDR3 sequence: CASSPGTAGNEKLFF. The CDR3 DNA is TGTGCCAGCAGCCCGGGGACCGCCGGCAATGAAAAACTGTTTTTT.

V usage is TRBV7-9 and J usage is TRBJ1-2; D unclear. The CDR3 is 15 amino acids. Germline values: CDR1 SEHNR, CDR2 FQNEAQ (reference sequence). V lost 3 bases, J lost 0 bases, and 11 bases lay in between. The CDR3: CASSFAQTTNYGYTF. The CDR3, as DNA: TGTGCCAGCAGCTTCGCACAGACAACTAACTATGGCTACACCTTC.

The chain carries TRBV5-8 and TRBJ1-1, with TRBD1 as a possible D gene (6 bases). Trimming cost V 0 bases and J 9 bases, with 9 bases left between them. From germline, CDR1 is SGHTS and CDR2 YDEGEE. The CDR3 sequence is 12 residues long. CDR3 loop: CASSLEGGKAFF. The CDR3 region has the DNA TGTGCCAGCAGCTTGGAAGGGGGGAAAGCTTTCTTT.

This CDR3 is CASSLEVVGGETQYF. The CDR3 bases are TGCGCCAGCAGCTTGGAGGTGGTGGGTGGGGAGACCCAGTACTTC. The genes are TRBV5-1 and TRBJ2-5; D ambiguous. There are 15 residues in the CDR3. V was pared by 0 bases and J by 5 bases, with 14 bases between. Germline-derived CDR1 and CDR2 are SGHRS and YFSETQ. Filled out from reference TRBV5-1 and TRBJ2-5, the complete variable domain reads KAGVTQTPRYLIKTRGQQVTLSCSPISGHRSVSWYQQTPGQGLQFLFEYFSETQRNKGNFPGRFSGRQFSNSRSEMNVSTLELGDSALYLCASSLEVVGGETQYFGPGTRLLVL.

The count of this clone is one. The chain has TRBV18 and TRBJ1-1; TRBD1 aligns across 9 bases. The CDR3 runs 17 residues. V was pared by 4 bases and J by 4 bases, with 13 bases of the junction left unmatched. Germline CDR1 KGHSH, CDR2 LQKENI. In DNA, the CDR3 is TGTGCCAGCTCACGGTTCGGGACAGGGCAGTATGGCACTGAAGCTTTCTTT. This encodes CASSRFGTGQYGTEAFF.

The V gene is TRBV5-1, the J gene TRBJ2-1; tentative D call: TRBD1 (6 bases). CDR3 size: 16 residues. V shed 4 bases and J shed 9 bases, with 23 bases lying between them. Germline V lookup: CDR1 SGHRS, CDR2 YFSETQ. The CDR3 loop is CASSVSGTTSRLEQFF. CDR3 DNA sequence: TGCGCCAGCAGCGTCTCCGGGACAACTTCCCGGCTTGAGCAGTTCTTC.